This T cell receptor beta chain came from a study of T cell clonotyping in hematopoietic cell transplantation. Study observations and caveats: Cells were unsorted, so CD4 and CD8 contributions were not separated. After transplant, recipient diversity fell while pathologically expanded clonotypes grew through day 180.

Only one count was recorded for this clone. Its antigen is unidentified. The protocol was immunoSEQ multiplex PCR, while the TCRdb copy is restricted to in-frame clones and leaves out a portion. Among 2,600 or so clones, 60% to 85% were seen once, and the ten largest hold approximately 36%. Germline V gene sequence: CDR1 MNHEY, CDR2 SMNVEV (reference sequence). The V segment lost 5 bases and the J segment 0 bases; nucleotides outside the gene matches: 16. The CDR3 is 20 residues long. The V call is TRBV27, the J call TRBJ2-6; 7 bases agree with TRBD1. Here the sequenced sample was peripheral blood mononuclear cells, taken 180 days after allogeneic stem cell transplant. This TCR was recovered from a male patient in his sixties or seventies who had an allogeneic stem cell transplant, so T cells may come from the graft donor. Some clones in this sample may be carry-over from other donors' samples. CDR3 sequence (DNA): TGTGCCAGCAGTAAATCCTCTTACCGACAGGGTGGCTCTGGGGCCAACGTCCTGACTTTC. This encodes CASSKSSYRQGGSGANVLTF. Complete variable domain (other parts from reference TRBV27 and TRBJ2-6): EAQVTQNPRYLITVTGKKLTVTCSQNMNHEYMSWYRQDPGLGLRQIYYSMNVEVTDKGDVPEGYKVSRKEKRNFPLILESPSPNQTSLYFCASSKSSYRQGGSGANVLTFGAGSRLTVL.